This T cell receptor beta chain was obtained from a study of long-term antiretroviral therapy in people with HIV. Findings of the study overall: It was observed that HIV repertoires exhibited narrower CDR3 length ranges than controls.

The assay used was immunoSEQ (version v3.0), run at survey level. Clones were read by immunoSEQ multiplex PCR, and TCRdb kept only the in-frame ones, dropping some. The repertoire holds tens of thousands of clones, with roughly four fifths as singletons. As for this clone: The antigen remains unidentified.

Germline lookup yields CDR1 MNHEY and CDR2 SMNVEV (reference sequence). V lost 6 bases to trimming and J lost 7 bases; unmatched junction nucleotides: 13. This CDR3 region has 15 residues. This TCR came from a woman in her 30s with HIV. Sequencing was performed on unsorted PBMCs, taken 1.1 years before starting antiretroviral therapy. This chain connects TRBV27 to TRBJ2-5; 8 bases are a match to TRBD1. CDR3 sequence reads: CASSLSGTGGWTQYF. The CDR3 DNA is TGTGCCAGCAGCCTATCCGGGACAGGTGGTTGGACCCAGTACTTC.